This is a list of T cell receptor beta chains from one sample in a study of immune evolution from preneoplasia to lung adenocarcinoma. Method: immunoSEQ multiplex PCR; TCRdb's copy keeps in-frame clones and lacks some. The repertoire consists of 15,000 to 20,000 clones, with approximately 86% occurring once and the leading ten covering about 2.5%. Material for sequencing was FFPE invasive lung adenocarcinoma tissue. The receptors stem from a person aged 70 to 79 with invasive lung adenocarcinoma. Each CDR3 is given without its conserved first and last residue. The order of the fields is V gene, J gene, CDR3 protein.

>TRBV7-3|TRBJ2-1
ASSKRGEGYNEQF
>TRBV11-2|TRBJ2-1
ASSLDRGAYNEQF
>TRBV6-1|TRBJ2-1
ASSEPGGIFEQF
>TRBV10-2|TRBJ2-7
ASSELAGGVVEQY
>TRBV27|TRBJ1-2
ASSGTGIDGYT
>TRBV28|TRBJ1-4
ASSPPGQNYEKLF
>TRBV11-1|TRBJ2-1
ASTPGQGFYNEQF
>TRBV5-4|TRBJ2-1
ASREEPRSYNEQF
>TRBV5-4|TRBJ2-5
ASSSGGLVPMYQETQY
>TRBV2|TRBJ2-1
ASVDGGATREQF
>TRBV28|TRBJ1-1
ASSERYRANTEAF
>TRBV9|TRBJ1-2
ASSSGRSIT
>TRBV4-1|TRBJ2-7
ASSQDARGLGQY
>TRBV7-3|TRBJ2-2
ASSLDGRRGGELF
>TRBV11-2|TRBJ2-2
ASSPRRGAGELF
>TRBV5-4|TRBJ2-1
ASSLAGSTSKVQF
>TRBV28|TRBJ2-2
ASSYLNTGELF
>TRBV15|TRBJ2-5
ATSHFRASGVQETQY
>TRBV18|TRBJ2-5
ASSPLVSETQY
>TRBV6-1|TRBJ2-3
ASRGDKTSTDTQY
>TRBV30|TRBJ1-1
AWSLWDSLNAEAF
>TRBV28|TRBJ1-5
ASSFRDSINQPQH
>TRBV25-1|TRBJ1-3
ASSEGGKGTIY
>TRBV6-6|TRBJ1-2
ASSIRTGAYGYT
>TRBV5-1|TRBJ1-2
ASSLGGQANYGYT
>TRBV27|TRBJ2-2
ASSLGDTGELF
>TRBV6-1|TRBJ1-5
ASLTGNQPQH
>TRBV28|TRBJ1-4
ARTQGAGGEKLF
>TRBV6-1|TRBJ2-7
ASSEAGVDYEQY
>TRBV7-9|TRBJ1-4
ASSLGVSEKLF
>TRBV11-2|TRBJ1-4
ASGRQPNEKLF
>TRBV15|TRBJ2-3
ATSRPSHGTDTQY
>TRBV28|TRBJ2-3
ASSQTGTGLPSTDTQY
>TRBV30|TRBJ2-3
AWNGREAQY
>TRBV28|TRBJ2-5
ASSLRGQGGETQY
>TRBV7-9|TRBJ2-1
ASSLASGGAYNEQF
>TRBV30|TRBJ2-1
AWVGGGTYNEQF
>TRBV7-2|TRBJ1-3
ASSSEEVNSGNTIY
>TRBV7-3|TRBJ2-5
ASSLVGAGETQY
>TRBV2|TRBJ2-3
ASSLAGRGTTDTQY
>TRBV28|TRBJ2-2
ASSSPLSSTGELF
>TRBV7-8|TRBJ2-3
ASSSPSGAADTQY
>TRBV6-1|TRBJ2-3
GTWAVADTQY
>TRBV7-9|TRBJ2-2
ASSLSRTNTGELF
>TRBV28|TRBJ2-3
ASVIRSTDTQY
>TRBV4-1|TRBJ1-5
ASSTGYSNQPQH
>TRBV2|TRBJ1-4
ASSRDLISTNEKLF
>TRBV4-2|TRBJ2-7
ASSQGGHSTYEQY
>TRBV6-1|TRBJ1-2
ASTNSIGSGYT
>TRBV19|TRBJ2-1
ASSISSGMFNEQF
>TRBV27|TRBJ1-1
ASSLLSTNTEAF
>TRBV15|TRBJ1-4
ATSRSDEGKDEKLF
>TRBV28|TRBJ1-5
ASSPGQVSNQPQH
>TRBV11-2|TRBJ1-1
ASSLGFGTRTEAF